The rows below give T cell receptor beta chains drawn from one sample of a study of multiple sclerosis patients with progressive multifocal leukoencephalopathy. Repertoires were generated with immunoSEQ multiplex PCR, while TCRdb's copy carries only in-frame clones and drops some. The data contain more than 20,000 clones, under 95% of them singletons. This material consisted of PBMCs, taken from a patient treated with natalizumab. The receptors stem from a man aged 30-40 years with multiple sclerosis. Both conserved end residues are part of each CDR3. A D gene is named only where the DNA matches it firmly.

d_gene	v_gene	j_gene	CDR3nt	CDR3aa
-	TRBV19	TRBJ2-5	TGTGCCACCACACGCCAAGAGACCCAGTACTTC	CATTRQETQYF
-	TRBV19	TRBJ2-5	TGTGCCAGTAGTAAGGGGTACCAAGAGACCCAGTACTTC	CASSKGYQETQYF
-	TRBV18	TRBJ1-1	TGTGCCAGCTCACCTCAGCAGAACACTGAAGCTTTCTTT	CASSPQQNTEAFF
-	TRBV5-1	TRBJ2-4	TGCGCCAGCAGCTGGGCGACAGGGAGGAACATTCAGTACTTC	CASSWATGRNIQYF
-	TRBV11-2	TRBJ2-1	TGTGCCAGCAGCTTTTCCTCCCCGTGGGAGCAGTTCTTC	CASSFSSPWEQFF
-	TRBV6-5	TRBJ1-1	TGTGCCAGCAGTTACGGGAGGTTCACTGAAGCTTTCTTT	CASSYGRFTEAFF
TRBD1	TRBV27	TRBJ1-6	TGTGCCAGCAGTGTCTCGGGACAGGGGCCCCCCTCCTATAATTCACCCCTCCACTTT	CASSVSGQGPPSYNSPLHF
-	TRBV6-6	TRBJ1-1	TGTGCCAGCAGTTACGCGGGATTTGAAGCTTTCTTT	CASSYAGFEAFF
-	TRBV4-3	TRBJ2-1	TGCGCCAGCAGCCGACAGGGACTTACAGGATGGGAGCAGTTCTTC	CASSRQGLTGWEQFF
-	TRBV5-6	TRBJ1-6	TGTGCCAGCAGCCCGACGGTGGAGCTTACCAATTCACCCCTCCACTTT	CASSPTVELTNSPLHF